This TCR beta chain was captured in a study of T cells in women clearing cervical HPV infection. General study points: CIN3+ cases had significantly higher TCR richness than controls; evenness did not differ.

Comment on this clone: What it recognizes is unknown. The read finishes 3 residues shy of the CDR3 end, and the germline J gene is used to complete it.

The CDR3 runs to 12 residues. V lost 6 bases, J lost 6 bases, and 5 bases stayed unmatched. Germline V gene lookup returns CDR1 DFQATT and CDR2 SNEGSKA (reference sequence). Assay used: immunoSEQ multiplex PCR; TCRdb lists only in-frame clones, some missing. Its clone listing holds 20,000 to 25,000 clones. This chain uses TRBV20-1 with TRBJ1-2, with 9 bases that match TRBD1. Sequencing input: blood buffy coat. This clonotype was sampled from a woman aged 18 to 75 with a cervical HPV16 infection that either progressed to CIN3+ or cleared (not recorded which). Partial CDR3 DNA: TGCAGTGCGATGGGACAGGGACATGGC. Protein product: CSAMGQGHG. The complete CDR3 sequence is CSAMGQGHGYTF.